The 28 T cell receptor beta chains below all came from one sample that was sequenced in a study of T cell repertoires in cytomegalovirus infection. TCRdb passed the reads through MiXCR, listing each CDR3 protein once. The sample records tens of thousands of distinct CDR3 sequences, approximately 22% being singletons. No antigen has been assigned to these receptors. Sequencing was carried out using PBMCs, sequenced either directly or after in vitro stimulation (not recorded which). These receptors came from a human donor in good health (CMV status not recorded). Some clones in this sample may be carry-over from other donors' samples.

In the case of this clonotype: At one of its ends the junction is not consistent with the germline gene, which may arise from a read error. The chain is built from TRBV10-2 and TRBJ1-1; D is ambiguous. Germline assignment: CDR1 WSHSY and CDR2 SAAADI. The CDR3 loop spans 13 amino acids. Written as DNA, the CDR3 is TGCGCCAGCGGAAGACGGGCCCTAACTGAGGCTTTCTTT. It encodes CASGRRALTEAFF.

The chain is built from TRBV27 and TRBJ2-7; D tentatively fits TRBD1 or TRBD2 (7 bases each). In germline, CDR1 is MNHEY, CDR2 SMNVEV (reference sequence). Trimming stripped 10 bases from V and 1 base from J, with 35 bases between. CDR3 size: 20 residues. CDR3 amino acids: CATPPRGREYQMGGSYEQYF. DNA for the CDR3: TGTGCCACCCCTCCGAGGGGGCGGGAGTATCAAATGGGAGGATCCTACGAGCAGTACTTC.

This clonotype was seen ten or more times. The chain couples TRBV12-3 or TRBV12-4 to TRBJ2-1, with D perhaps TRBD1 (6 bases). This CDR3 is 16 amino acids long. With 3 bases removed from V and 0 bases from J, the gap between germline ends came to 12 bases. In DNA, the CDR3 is TGTGCCAGCAGTTTCGAAGGACAGAGCTCCTACAATGAGCAGTTCTTC. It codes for CASSFEGQSSYNEQFF.

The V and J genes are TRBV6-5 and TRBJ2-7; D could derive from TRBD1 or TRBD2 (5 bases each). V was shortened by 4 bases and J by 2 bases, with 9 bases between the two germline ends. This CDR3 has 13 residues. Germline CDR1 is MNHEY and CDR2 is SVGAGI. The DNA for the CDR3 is TGTGCCAGCAGTTCCGGGGCCCCCTACGAGCAGTACGTC. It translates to CASSSGAPYEQYV.

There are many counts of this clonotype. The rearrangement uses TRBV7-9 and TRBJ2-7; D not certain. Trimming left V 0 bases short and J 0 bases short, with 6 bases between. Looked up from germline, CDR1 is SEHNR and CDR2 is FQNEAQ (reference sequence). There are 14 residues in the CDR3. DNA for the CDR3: TGTGCCAGCAGCTTAGCGGTGAGCTCCTACGAGCAGTACTTC. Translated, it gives CASSLAVSSYEQYF.

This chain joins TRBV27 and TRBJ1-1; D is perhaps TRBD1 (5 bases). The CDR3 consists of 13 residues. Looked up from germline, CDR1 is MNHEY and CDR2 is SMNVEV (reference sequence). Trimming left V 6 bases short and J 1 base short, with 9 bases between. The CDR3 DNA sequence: TGTGCCAGCAGCGGGACGGCGAACACTGAAGCTTTCTTT. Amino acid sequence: CASSGTANTEAFF.

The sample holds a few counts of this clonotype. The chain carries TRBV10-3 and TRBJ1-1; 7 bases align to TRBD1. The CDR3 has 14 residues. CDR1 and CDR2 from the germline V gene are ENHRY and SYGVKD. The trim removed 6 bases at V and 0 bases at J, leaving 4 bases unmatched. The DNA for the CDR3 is TGTGCCATCAGCCCGGACAGGCTGAACACTGAAGCTTTCTTT. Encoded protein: CAISPDRLNTEAFF.

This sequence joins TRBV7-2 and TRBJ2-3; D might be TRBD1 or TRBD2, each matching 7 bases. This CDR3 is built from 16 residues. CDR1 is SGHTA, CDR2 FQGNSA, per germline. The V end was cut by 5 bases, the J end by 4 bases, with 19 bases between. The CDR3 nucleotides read TGTGCCAGCAGCCCCCGGGGAGGGGGCGCAGCAGATACGCAGTATTTT. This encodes CASSPRGGGAADTQYF.

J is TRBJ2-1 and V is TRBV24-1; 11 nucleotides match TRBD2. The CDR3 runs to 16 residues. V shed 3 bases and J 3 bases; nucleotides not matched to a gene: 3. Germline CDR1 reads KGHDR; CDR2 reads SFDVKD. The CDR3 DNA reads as TGTGCCACCAGTGATGCCCTAGCGGGAGGCTACAATGAGCAGTTCTTC. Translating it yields CATSDALAGGYNEQFF.

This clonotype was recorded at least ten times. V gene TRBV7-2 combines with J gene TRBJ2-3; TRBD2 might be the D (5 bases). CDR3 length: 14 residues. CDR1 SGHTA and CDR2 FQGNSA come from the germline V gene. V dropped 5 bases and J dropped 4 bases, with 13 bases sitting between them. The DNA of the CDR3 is TGTGCCAGCAGCCCCACTAGTGGCTCAGATACGCAGTATTTT. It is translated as CASSPTSGSDTQYF.

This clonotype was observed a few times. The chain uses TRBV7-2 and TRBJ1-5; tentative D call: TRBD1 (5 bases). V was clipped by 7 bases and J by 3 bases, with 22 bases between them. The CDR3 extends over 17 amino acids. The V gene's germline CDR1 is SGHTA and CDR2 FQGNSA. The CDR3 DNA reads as TGTGCCAGCACCCCCGGCCCGGCAGGGAGGTTCAATCAGCCCCAGCATTTT. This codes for CASTPGPAGRFNQPQHF. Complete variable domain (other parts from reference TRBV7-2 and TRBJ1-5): GAGVSQSPSNKVTEKGKDVELRCDPISGHTALYWYRQSLGQGLEFLIYFQGNSAPDKSGLPSDRFSAERTGGSVSTLTIQRTQQEDSAVYLCASTPGPAGRFNQPQHFGDGTRLSIL.

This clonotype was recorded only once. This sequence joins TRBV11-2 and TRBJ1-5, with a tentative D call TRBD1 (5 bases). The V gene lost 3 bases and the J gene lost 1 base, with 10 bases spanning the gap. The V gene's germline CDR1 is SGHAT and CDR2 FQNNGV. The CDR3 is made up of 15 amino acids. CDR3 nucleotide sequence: TGTGCCAGCAGCTTCGACAGTACAAGCAATCAGCCCCAGCATTTT. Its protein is CASSFDSTSNQPQHF.

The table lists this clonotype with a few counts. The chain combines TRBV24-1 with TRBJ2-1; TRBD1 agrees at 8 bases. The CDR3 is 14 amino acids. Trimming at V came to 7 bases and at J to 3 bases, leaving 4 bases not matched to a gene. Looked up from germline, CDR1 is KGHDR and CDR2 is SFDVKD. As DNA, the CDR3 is TGTGCCACCAGGTCAGGACAGGGCTACAATGAGCAGTTCTTC. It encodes CATRSGQGYNEQFF.

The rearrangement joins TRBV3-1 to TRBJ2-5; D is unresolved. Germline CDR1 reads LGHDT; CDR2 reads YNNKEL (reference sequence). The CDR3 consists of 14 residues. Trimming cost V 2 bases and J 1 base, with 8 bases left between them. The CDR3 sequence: CASSQRSVQETQYF. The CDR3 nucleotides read TGTGCCAGCAGCCAACGATCCGTCCAAGAGACCCAGTACTTC.

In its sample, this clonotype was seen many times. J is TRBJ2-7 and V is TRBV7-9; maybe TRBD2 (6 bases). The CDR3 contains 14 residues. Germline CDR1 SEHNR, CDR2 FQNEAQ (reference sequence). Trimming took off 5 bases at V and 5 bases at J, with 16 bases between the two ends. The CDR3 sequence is CASSLRDFSDEQYF. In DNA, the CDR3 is TGTGCCAGCAGCCTCCGGGACTTTTCCGACGAGCAGTACTTC.

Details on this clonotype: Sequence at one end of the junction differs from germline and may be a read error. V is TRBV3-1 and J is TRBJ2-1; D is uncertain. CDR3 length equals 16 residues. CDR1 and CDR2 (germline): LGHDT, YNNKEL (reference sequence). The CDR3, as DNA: TGTGCCAGCAGCCAAGATCGCCAGCTTTCAGGCATTGAGGAGTTCTTC. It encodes CASSQDRQLSGIEEFF.

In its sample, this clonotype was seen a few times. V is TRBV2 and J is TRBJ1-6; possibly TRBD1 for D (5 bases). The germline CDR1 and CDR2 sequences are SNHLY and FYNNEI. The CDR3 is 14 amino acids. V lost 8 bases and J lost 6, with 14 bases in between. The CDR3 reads CASFRTPLNSPLHF. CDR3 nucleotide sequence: TGTGCCAGCTTCCGGACACCTCTTAATTCACCCCTCCACTTT.

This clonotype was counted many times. The CDR3 nucleotides are TGTGCCAGCAGCCGAAGACTAGCTGTGGGGTACAATGAGCAGTTCTTC. Translating gives CASSRRLAVGYNEQFF. The chain links TRBV7-2 to TRBJ2-1; the match to TRBD2 covers 7 bases. This CDR3 comprises 16 residues. Looked up from germline, CDR1 is SGHTA and CDR2 is FQGNSA. The ends lost 5 bases at V and 4 bases at J; junction bases unmatched: 11.

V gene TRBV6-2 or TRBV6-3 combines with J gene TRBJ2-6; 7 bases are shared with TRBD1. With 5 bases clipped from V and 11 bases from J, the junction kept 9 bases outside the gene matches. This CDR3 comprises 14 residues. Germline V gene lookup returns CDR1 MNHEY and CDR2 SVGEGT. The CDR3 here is CASSLQGVSYVLTF. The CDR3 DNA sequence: TGTGCCAGCAGTCTGCAGGGGGTTAGCTACGTCCTGACTTTC.

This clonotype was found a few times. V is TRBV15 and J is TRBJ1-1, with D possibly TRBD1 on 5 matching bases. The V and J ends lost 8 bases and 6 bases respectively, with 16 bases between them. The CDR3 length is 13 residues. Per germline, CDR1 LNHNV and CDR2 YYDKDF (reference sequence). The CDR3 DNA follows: TGTGCCACCGGGGCAAGTTCTAAGGCTGAAGCTTTCTTT. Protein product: CATGASSKAEAFF.

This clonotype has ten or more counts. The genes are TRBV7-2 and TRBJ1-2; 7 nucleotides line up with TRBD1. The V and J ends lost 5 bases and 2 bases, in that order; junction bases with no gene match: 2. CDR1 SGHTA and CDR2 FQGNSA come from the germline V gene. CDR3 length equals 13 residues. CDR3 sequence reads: CASSPDRNYGYTF. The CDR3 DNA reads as TGTGCCAGCAGCCCGGACAGGAACTATGGCTACACCTTC.

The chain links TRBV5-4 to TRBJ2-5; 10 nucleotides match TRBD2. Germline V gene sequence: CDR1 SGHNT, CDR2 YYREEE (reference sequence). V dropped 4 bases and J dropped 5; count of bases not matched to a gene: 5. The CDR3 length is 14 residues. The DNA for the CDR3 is TGTGCCAGCAGCCTAGCGGGAGAGGGCGAGACCCAGTACTTC. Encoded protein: CASSLAGEGETQYF.

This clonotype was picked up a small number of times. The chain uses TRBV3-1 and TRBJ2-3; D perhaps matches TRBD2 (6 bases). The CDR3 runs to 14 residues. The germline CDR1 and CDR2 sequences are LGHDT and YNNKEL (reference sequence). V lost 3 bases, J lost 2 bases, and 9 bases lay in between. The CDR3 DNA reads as TGTGCCAGCAGCCAGGCGGGGTTCACAGATACGCAGTATTTT. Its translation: CASSQAGFTDTQYF.

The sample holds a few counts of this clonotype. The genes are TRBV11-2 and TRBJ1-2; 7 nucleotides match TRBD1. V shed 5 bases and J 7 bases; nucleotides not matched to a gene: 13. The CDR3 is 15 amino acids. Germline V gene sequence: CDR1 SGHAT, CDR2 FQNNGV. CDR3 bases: TGTGCCAGCAGCGAGCCAACAGGGGCCTCGATTGGCTACACCTTC. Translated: CASSEPTGASIGYTF.

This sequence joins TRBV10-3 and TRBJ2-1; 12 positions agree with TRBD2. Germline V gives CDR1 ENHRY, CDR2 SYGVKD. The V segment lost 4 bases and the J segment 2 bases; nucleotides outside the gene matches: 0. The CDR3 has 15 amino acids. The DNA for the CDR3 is TGTGCCATCAGTGGGACTAGCGGGGCCTACAATGAGCAGTTCTTC. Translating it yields CAISGTSGAYNEQFF.

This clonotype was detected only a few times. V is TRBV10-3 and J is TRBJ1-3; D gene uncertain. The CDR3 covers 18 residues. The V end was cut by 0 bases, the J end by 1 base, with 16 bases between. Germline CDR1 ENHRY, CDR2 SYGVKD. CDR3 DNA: TGTGCCATCAGTGAGTCGATAAATCCTGGGATATCTGGAAACACCATATATTTT. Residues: CAISESINPGISGNTIYF.

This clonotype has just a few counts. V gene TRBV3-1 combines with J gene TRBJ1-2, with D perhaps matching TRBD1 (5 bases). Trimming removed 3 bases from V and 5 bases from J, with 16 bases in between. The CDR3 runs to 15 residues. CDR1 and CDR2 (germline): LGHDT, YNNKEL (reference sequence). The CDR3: CASSHDRALGYGYTF. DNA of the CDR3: TGTGCCAGCAGCCACGACAGAGCCCTGGGGTATGGCTACACCTTC. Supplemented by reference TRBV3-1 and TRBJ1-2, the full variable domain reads DTAVSQTPKYLVTQMGNDKSIKCEQNLGHDTMYWYKQDSKKFLKIMFSYNNKELIINETVPNRFSPKSPDKAHLNLHINSLELGDSAVYFCASSHDRALGYGYTFGSGTRLTVV.

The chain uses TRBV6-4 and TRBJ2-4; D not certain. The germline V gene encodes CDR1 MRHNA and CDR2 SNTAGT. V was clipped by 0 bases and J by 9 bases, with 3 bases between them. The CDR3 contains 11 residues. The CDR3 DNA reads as TGTGCCAGCAGTGACTCAGGCATTCAGTACTTC. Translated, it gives CASSDSGIQYF.